Below are 25 T cell receptor beta chains sequenced from a single sample in a study of tumor-infiltrating lymphocytes in localized non-small cell lung cancer. Using immunoSEQ multiplex PCR, the repertoire was profiled, and TCRdb retains in-frame clones only, with some absent. Of some 13,000 clones listed, roughly 80% are singletons. Sequenced: uninvolved lung tissue not adjacent to the tumor. All receptors derive from a human donor with non-small cell lung cancer.

V usage is TRBV4-1 and J usage is TRBJ2-3; a weak D match, TRBD2 (6 bases). V lost 3 bases to trimming and J lost 0 bases, with 10 bases between them. The V gene's germline CDR1 is MGHRA and CDR2 YSYEKL. The CDR3 has 15 amino acids. The CDR3 region is CASSQEGFSTDTQYF. CDR3 sequence (DNA): TGCGCCAGCAGCCAGGAGGGGTTTAGCACAGATACGCAGTATTTT.

Within the sample, this clone is medium-sized. The V and J genes are TRBV6-6 and TRBJ2-7; D is possibly TRBD1 or TRBD2 (5 bases each). The CDR3 loop spans 13 amino acids. The germline V gene has CDR1 MNHNY and CDR2 SVGAGI (reference sequence). The ends were cut back, 7 bases at V and 3 bases at J, with 13 bases in the middle. The CDR3 coding sequence is TGTGCCAGCACCCGAGGGACGGGCTACGAGCAGTACTTC. This encodes CASTRGTGYEQYF.

The genes are TRBV19 and TRBJ2-7, with a weak D call TRBD1 (6 bases). The germline gives CDR1 LNHDA, CDR2 SQIVND (reference sequence). V gave up 1 base and J gave up 2 bases, with 9 bases separating them. This CDR3 contains 14 residues. CDR3 DNA sequence: TGTGCCAGTAGTATAGGTACAGGGACCTACGAGCAGTACTTC. Its translation: CASSIGTGTYEQYF.

The chain carries TRBV7-8 and TRBJ1-4; D is ambiguous. The CDR3 spans 15 residues. V dropped 5 bases and J dropped 5 bases, with 15 bases sitting between them. Germline V gene lookup returns CDR1 SGHVS and CDR2 FQNEAQ. The CDR3: CASSMTENINEKLFF. CDR3 sequence (DNA): TGTGCCAGCAGCATGACTGAGAACATCAATGAAAAACTGTTTTTT.

J is TRBJ2-5 and V is TRBV30, with TRBD1 as a possible D gene (6 bases). Trimming took off 0 bases at V and 6 bases at J, with 14 bases between the two ends. The germline gives CDR1 GTSNPN, CDR2 SVGIG (reference sequence). The CDR3 spans 14 residues. The CDR3 region has the DNA TGTGCCTGGAGTGTGGGGGCACAAGTAAAGACCCAGTACTTC. Protein product: CAWSVGAQVKTQYF.

This chain joins TRBV11-2 and TRBJ2-7; D tentatively fits TRBD1 or TRBD2 (5 bases each). Germline values: CDR1 SGHAT, CDR2 FQNNGV. Trimming pared 5 bases from V and 3 bases from J, leaving 14 bases between. The CDR3 is 14 amino acids. In nucleotides, the CDR3 is TGTGCCAGCAGCCAGGTTGGGGACCACTACGAGCAGTACTTC. It translates to CASSQVGDHYEQYF.

The chain employs TRBV19 and TRBJ1-2, with 9 bases identical to TRBD1. Germline V lookup: CDR1 LNHDA, CDR2 SQIVND (reference sequence). The V gene end was trimmed by 8 bases and the J gene end by 8 bases; junction bases not matched to a gene: 6. There are 12 residues in the CDR3. DNA of the CDR3: TGTGCCAGTGGGCTAACAGGGGGCGGCTACACCTTC. Translation: CASGLTGGGYTF.

The chain carries TRBV5-8 and TRBJ1-1; no clear D gene. CDR1 and CDR2 (germline): SGHTS, YDEGEE. There are 15 residues in the CDR3. Trimming cost V 3 bases and J 8 bases, with 20 bases left between them. As DNA, the CDR3 is TGTGCCAGCAGCTCCAGTTTTTTGGGAGTTTCGGAAGCTTTCTTT. Translating gives CASSSSFLGVSEAFF.

This rearrangement joins TRBV7-2 to TRBJ2-3; D tentatively reads TRBD1 or TRBD2 (7 bases each). The CDR3 length is 15 residues. Trimming removed 3 bases at V and 3 bases at J, with 13 bases between. The germline V gene encodes CDR1 SGHTA and CDR2 FQGNSA. CDR3 nucleotide sequence: TGTGCCAGCAGCTTCAGGGGGGGAGTAACAGATACGCAGTATTTT. This sequence encodes CASSFRGGVTDTQYF. Supplemented by reference TRBV7-2 and TRBJ2-3, the full variable domain reads GAGVSQSPSNKVTEKGKDVELRCDPISGHTALYWYRQSLGQGLEFLIYFQGNSAPDKSGLPSDRFSAERTGGSVSTLTIQRTQQEDSAVYLCASSFRGGVTDTQYFGPGTRLTVL.

The chain joins TRBV28 to TRBJ1-1, with a weak D call TRBD1 (5 bases). Germline V lookup: CDR1 MDHEN, CDR2 SYDVKM. The CDR3 is made up of 13 amino acids. V was shortened by 5 bases and J by 7 bases, with 14 bases between the two germline ends. The CDR3 region has the DNA TGTGCCAGCAGTGGCCCCCGGGACGGTGAAGCTTTCTTT. As protein: CASSGPRDGEAFF.

This clone qualifies as medium-sized. The chain employs TRBV6-6 and TRBJ2-7; the D gene is possibly TRBD2 (6 bases). Deletions cut 6 bases from V and 5 bases from J, with 17 bases between. This CDR3 contains 14 residues. Per the germline V gene, CDR1 is MNHNY and CDR2 is SVGAGI (reference sequence). CDR3 region: CASSPWRDRNEQYF. CDR3 coding DNA: TGTGCCAGCAGCCCCTGGCGGGATCGGAACGAGCAGTACTTC.

This chain connects TRBV5-1 to TRBJ2-4; TRBD2 agrees at 7 bases. The V segment lost 2 bases and the J segment 3 bases; nucleotides outside the gene matches: 2. The germline CDR1 and CDR2 sequences are SGHRS and YFSETQ. This CDR3 region has 14 residues. The CDR3 loop reads CASSFGGGKNIQYF. The CDR3 coding sequence is TGCGCCAGCAGCTTCGGCGGGGGCAAAAACATTCAGTACTTC. Full variable domain (outside the CDR3, taken from reference TRBV5-1 and TRBJ2-4): KAGVTQTPRYLIKTRGQQVTLSCSPISGHRSVSWYQQTPGQGLQFLFEYFSETQRNKGNFPGRFSGRQFSNSRSEMNVSTLELGDSALYLCASSFGGGKNIQYFGAGTRLSVL.

The chain carries TRBV6-6 and TRBJ2-3; 7 bases match TRBD1. Germline V lookup: CDR1 MNHNY, CDR2 SVGAGI (reference sequence). The length of the CDR3 is 14 residues. Trimming took 11 bases from V and 4 from J; bases not matched to a gene: 12. The CDR3 protein is CAALRGGRADTQYF. DNA for the CDR3: TGTGCCGCACTCCGAGGGGGCCGGGCAGATACGCAGTATTTT.

The rearrangement links TRBV6-5 to TRBJ2-6, with TRBD1 as a possible D gene (5 bases). Per the germline V gene, CDR1 is MNHEY and CDR2 is SVGAGI. The CDR3 is 14 amino acids. V was pared by 6 bases and J by 1 base, with 7 bases between. In nucleotides, the CDR3 is TGTGCCAGCAGGGCAGGGTCTGGGGCCAACGTCCTGACTTTC. Encoded protein: CASRAGSGANVLTF.

The chain joins TRBV5-1 to TRBJ1-2, with no clear D. V gave up 1 base and J gave up 2 bases, with 6 bases separating them. Per germline, CDR1 SGHRS and CDR2 YFSETQ. The CDR3 has 13 amino acids. The CDR3 region is CASSLNTNYGYTF. The CDR3 nucleotides read TGCGCCAGCAGCTTGAACACAAACTATGGCTACACCTTC. The full variable domain, completed using reference TRBV5-1 and TRBJ1-2, is KAGVTQTPRYLIKTRGQQVTLSCSPISGHRSVSWYQQTPGQGLQFLFEYFSETQRNKGNFPGRFSGRQFSNSRSEMNVSTLELGDSALYLCASSLNTNYGYTFGSGTRLTVV.

The sample holds one count of this clone. The V call is TRBV4-3, the J call TRBJ2-7; 10 bases agree with TRBD2. Trimming took 4 bases from V and 5 from J; bases not matched to a gene: 2. Germline V gene lookup returns CDR1 LGHNA and CDR2 YSLEER. The length of the CDR3 is 13 residues. The CDR3 DNA sequence: TGCGCCAGCAGCCCTAGCGGGGGTAACGAGCAGTACTTC. Translating it yields CASSPSGGNEQYF.

J is TRBJ2-7 and V is TRBV11-1; 7 nucleotides line up with TRBD1. The CDR3 runs to 13 residues. Germline V gives CDR1 SGHAT, CDR2 FQDESV (reference sequence). J gave up 4 bases and V 5 bases, and 5 bases lay outside the gene matches. The CDR3 region is CASSPRDRYEQYF. The CDR3 DNA follows: TGTGCCAGCAGCCCAAGGGACAGATACGAGCAGTACTTC.

This chain links TRBV11-2 with TRBJ1-1, with 7 bases identical to TRBD1. From germline, CDR1 is SGHAT and CDR2 FQNNGV. With V trimmed by 6 bases and J by 5 bases, 12 bases remained unmatched. The CDR3 totals 15 residues. The CDR3 region is CASSFTGAPNTEAFF. The CDR3 DNA is TGTGCCAGCAGTTTTACAGGGGCCCCGAATACTGAAGCTTTCTTT.

The rearrangement joins TRBV19 to TRBJ2-1, with D tentatively TRBD1 (6 bases). The CDR3 runs 13 residues. In germline, CDR1 is LNHDA, CDR2 SQIVND (reference sequence). V dropped 7 bases and J dropped 6 bases, with 13 bases sitting between them. The CDR3 sequence is CASTTGRPNEQFF. As DNA, the CDR3 is TGTGCCAGTACCACAGGGAGACCCAATGAGCAGTTCTTC.

The chain is built from TRBV10-3 and TRBJ2-7, with TRBD2 matching over 8 bases. The germline V gene has CDR1 ENHRY and CDR2 SYGVKD. The CDR3 spans 14 residues. Unmatched junction bases numbered 8, after V lost 6 bases and J lost 4 bases. This CDR3 is CAIRDGRAGYEQYF. The CDR3 DNA reads TGTGCCATCAGGGACGGGAGGGCCGGGTACGAGCAGTACTTC.

The gene calls are TRBV6-6 and TRBJ2-7; D gene uncertain. Germline V gene sequence: CDR1 MNHNY, CDR2 SVGAGI (reference sequence). V gave up 2 bases and J gave up 3 bases, with 11 bases separating them. The CDR3 is 14 amino acids. CDR3: CASSYRDEGYEQYF. The CDR3 DNA reads as TGTGCCAGCAGTTACAGGGATGAAGGCTACGAGCAGTACTTC.

This sequence joins TRBV4-1 and TRBJ1-2; D remains ambiguous. Trimming shortened V by 1 base and J by 8 bases, and 11 bases separated the two germline ends. Germline loops: CDR1 MGHRA, CDR2 YSYEKL. The CDR3 consists of 13 residues. CDR3 sequence: CASSQVGAGGYTF. The CDR3 DNA reads as TGCGCCAGCAGCCAAGTGGGTGCGGGGGGCTACACCTTC.

The chain uses TRBV28 and TRBJ2-5, with D perhaps matching TRBD1 or TRBD2 (7 bases each). CDR1 and CDR2 (germline): MDHEN, SYDVKM. The CDR3 runs 16 residues. The ends were cut back, 4 bases at V and 2 bases at J, with 17 bases in the middle. CDR3: CASSSGRGGQQETQYF. CDR3 in DNA: TGTGCCAGCAGTTCGGGTCGCGGGGGACAGCAAGAGACCCAGTACTTC.

This clone was detected only once. The V call is TRBV6-4, the J call TRBJ2-3, with D maybe TRBD2 (5 bases). Germline CDR1 MRHNA, CDR2 SNTAGT. The CDR3 sequence is 15 residues long. The germline V and J ends were trimmed by 5 bases and 5 bases, with 17 bases remaining between them. The CDR3 loop is CASSLGIQGGDTQYF. CDR3 DNA sequence: TGTGCCAGCAGTCTCGGGATTCAAGGTGGAGATACGCAGTATTTT.

This rearrangement joins TRBV2 to TRBJ1-6; TRBD1 aligns across 9 bases. CDR1 SNHLY and CDR2 FYNNEI come from the germline V gene. J gave up 10 bases and V 7 bases, and 5 bases lay outside the gene matches. The CDR3 spans 13 residues. CDR3 amino acids: CASTQGAQSPLHF. The CDR3 bases are TGTGCCAGCACACAGGGGGCACAGTCACCCCTCCACTTT.